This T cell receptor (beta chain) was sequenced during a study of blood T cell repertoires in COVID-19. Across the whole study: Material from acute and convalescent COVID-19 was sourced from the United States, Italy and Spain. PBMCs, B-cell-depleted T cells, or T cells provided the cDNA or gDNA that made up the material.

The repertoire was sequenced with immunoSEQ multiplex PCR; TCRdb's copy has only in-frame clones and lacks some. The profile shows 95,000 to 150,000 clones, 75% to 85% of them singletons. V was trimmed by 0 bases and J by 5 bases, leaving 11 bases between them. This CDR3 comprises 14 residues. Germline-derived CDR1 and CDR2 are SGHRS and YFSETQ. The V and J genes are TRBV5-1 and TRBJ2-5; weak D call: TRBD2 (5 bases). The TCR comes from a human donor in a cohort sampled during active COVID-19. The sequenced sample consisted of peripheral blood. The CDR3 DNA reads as TGCGCCAGCAGCTTGGGGACTTTAGGCGAGACCCAGTACTTC. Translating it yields CASSLGTLGETQYF.